A selection of T cell receptor beta chains follows, all from one sample in a study of shared clonotypes between healthy human individuals. TCRdb's copy holds only in-frame clones and misses some; the assay was immunoSEQ multiplex PCR. The table records approximately 640,000 clones, roughly 70% of them present only once. The sequencing input was memory CD4+ T cells sorted from blood. The receptors come from a woman between 25 and 40 years old in good health. CDR3s include the opening cysteine and the closing phenylalanine or tryptophan. The D gene is left open where the match is weak. Part of the rows lack a size; the others show once, few, many or a class for expanded clones.

D | J | V | size | DNA | CDR3
NA | TRBJ2-1 | TRBV2 | NA | TGTGCCAGCAGTGAAAGACAGGCCACCTTCTACAATGAGCAGTTCTTC | CASSERQATFYNEQFF
NA | TRBJ2-4 | TRBV2 | NA | TGTGCCAGCAGTTCACAGATGGGAGCCAAAAACATTCAGTACTTC | CASSSQMGAKNIQYF
NA | TRBJ2-7 | TRBV4-1 | few | TGCGCCAGCAGCCCCAAGGCAGGGACGACTCCCTACGAGCAGTACTTC | CASSPKAGTTPYEQYF
TRBD2 | TRBJ2-1 | TRBV9 | NA | TGTGCCAGCAGCGTAGCACTAGCGGAGTACAATGAGCAGTTCTTC | CASSVALAEYNEQFF
NA | TRBJ1-2 | TRBV18 | NA | TGTGCCAGCTCACCACCGGGGGGCAGAAAGAATGGCTACACCTTC | CASSPPGGRKNGYTF
NA | TRBJ2-7 | TRBV28 | NA | TGTGCCAGCAGTTTGCAGGGTTACGAGCAGTACTTC | CASSLQGYEQYF
TRBD1 | TRBJ2-6 | TRBV7-3 | NA | TGTGCCAGCAGCTTAAGGGGACAGGGAACTACTGGGGCCAACGTCCTGACTTTC | CASSLRGQGTTGANVLTF
TRBD2 | TRBJ2-1 | TRBV7-2 | NA | TGTGCCAGCAGCCGACTAGCGCTAGTGGTGAATGAGCAGTTCTTC | CASSRLALVVNEQFF
TRBD1 | TRBJ2-6 | TRBV28 | NA | TGTGCCAGCAGTTTATGGAAGGTCAGGGGGCCGGCTGGGGCCAACGTCCTGACTTTC | CASSLWKVRGPAGANVLTF
NA | TRBJ1-1 | TRBV5-4 | NA | TGTGCCAGCTCGACCAGACCGGAGAACACTGAAGCTTTCTTT | CASSTRPENTEAFF
TRBD2 | TRBJ2-3 | TRBV5-1 | many | TGCGCCAGCAGCGCGGGAGCGACAGATACGCAGTATTTT | CASSAGATDTQYF
TRBD2 | TRBJ2-7 | TRBV27 | NA | TGTGCCAGCAGTCCCGATAGCGGGCGTGTCGAGCAGTACTTC | CASSPDSGRVEQYF
NA | TRBJ2-5 | TRBV5-1 | NA | TGCGCCAGCAGCTTGAACCGGCAAGAGACCCAGTACTTC | CASSLNRQETQYF
NA | TRBJ1-3 | TRBV19 | NA | TGTGCCAGTAGTATCGGGGCTCGCTCTGGAAACACCATATATTTT | CASSIGARSGNTIYF
NA | TRBJ1-3 | TRBV7-9 | once | TGTGCCACCGGGTTTGGAAACACCATATATTTT | CATGFGNTIYF
NA | TRBJ2-1 | TRBV6-6 | NA | TGTGCCAGCAGGACTACCGGCCGGGAGCAGTTCTTC | CASRTTGREQFF
TRBD1 | TRBJ1-2 | TRBV5-8 | NA | TGTGCCAGCAGCAAGGGACAGGGCTTTAACTATGGCTACACCTTC | CASSKGQGFNYGYTF
NA | TRBJ2-2 | TRBV6-6 | few | TGTGCCAGCAGGCCGGGACAGAACACCGGGGAGCTGTTTTTT | CASRPGQNTGELFF
NA | TRBJ1-2 | TRBV19 | NA | TGTGCCAGTAACGAACTGGGGCAGCCTCCTTTCTATGGCTACACCTTC | CASNELGQPPFYGYTF
NA | TRBJ1-2 | TRBV28 | NA | TGTGCCAGCAATGCAGGGGCGCCTAACTATGGCTACACCTTC | CASNAGAPNYGYTF
TRBD2 | TRBJ2-5 | TRBV6-6 | NA | TGTGCCAGCAGGCCGACTAGCGGGCAAGAGACCCAGTACTTC | CASRPTSGQETQYF
NA | TRBJ1-3 | TRBV14 | NA | TGTGCCAGCAGCCATAGGGGAGGGCTACTCGGAAACACCATATATTTT | CASSHRGGLLGNTIYF
NA | TRBJ2-2 | TRBV5-1 | NA | TGCGCCAGCAGCTTGGTTCAGGGGAGTTACCCCGGGGAGCTGTTTTTT | CASSLVQGSYPGELFF
NA | TRBJ1-1 | TRBV20-1 | few | TGCAGTGCCGATACTTCAGAAGCTTTCTTT | CSADTSEAFF
NA | TRBJ2-1 | TRBV5-1 | NA | TGCGCCAGCAGCTTGGCGAGCGGAGCCTACAATGAGCAGTTCTTC | CASSLASGAYNEQFF
NA | TRBJ1-2 | TRBV6-4 | NA | TGTGCCAGCACCGGAAGAGGTGTAGCTTCTATGGGCTACACCTTC | CASTGRGVASMGYTF
NA | TRBJ1-2 | TRBV10-1 | NA | TGCGCCAGCAGTGAGTCAGGAGGGCTCGGCTACACCTTC | CASSESGGLGYTF
NA | TRBJ1-5 | TRBV18 | NA | TGTGCCAGCTCACCGCTCTCCGCCCCAAGCAATCAGCCCCAGCATTTT | CASSPLSAPSNQPQHF
NA | TRBJ2-1 | TRBV4-1 | NA | TGCGCCAGCACCACGAGGGGCTCGGTACTCTCCTACAATGAGCAGTTCTTC | CASTTRGSVLSYNEQFF
TRBD2 | TRBJ2-3 | TRBV5-8 | NA | TGTGCCAGCAGCTTCAGCGGGAGGGCCGCAGATACGCAGTATTTT | CASSFSGRAADTQYF
NA | TRBJ2-3 | TRBV6-5 | NA | TGTGCCAGCAGGGGGAACACAGATACGCAGTATTTT | CASRGNTDTQYF